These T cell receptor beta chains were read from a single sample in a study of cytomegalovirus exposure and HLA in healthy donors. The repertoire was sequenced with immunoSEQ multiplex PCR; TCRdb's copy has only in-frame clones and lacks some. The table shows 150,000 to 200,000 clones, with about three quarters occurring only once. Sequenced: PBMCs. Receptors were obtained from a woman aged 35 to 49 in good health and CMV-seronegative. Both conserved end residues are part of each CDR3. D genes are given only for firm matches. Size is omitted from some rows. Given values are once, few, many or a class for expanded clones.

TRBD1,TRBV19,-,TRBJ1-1,TGTGCCAGTAGTTGGGACAGGCTGAACACTGAAGCTTTCTTT,CASSWDRLNTEAFF
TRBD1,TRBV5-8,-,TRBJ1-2,TGTGCCAGCAGCCGAGGGGGCGCCGTCTATGGCTACACCTTC,CASSRGGAVYGYTF
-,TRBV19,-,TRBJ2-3,TGTGCCAGTAGTACCGGGATCGGACTAAGAGGAGATACGCAGTATTTT,CASSTGIGLRGDTQYF
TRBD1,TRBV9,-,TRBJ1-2,TGTGCCAGCAGCGGGTCAACAGGGACAGGGTTGTTTGGCTACACCTTC,CASSGSTGTGLFGYTF
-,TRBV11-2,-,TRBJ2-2,TGTGCCAGCAGCTTAGGGGAGTGGCAGGACAGCAACACCGGGGAGCTGTTTTTT,CASSLGEWQDSNTGELFF
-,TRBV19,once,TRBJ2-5,TGTGCCAGTAGTATAACGGGAGAGACCCAGTACTTC,CASSITGETQYF
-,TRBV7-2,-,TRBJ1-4,TGTGCCAGCAGCTTAGTGGGGGGGCGGGCTAATGAAAAACTGTTTTTT,CASSLVGGRANEKLFF
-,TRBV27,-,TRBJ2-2,TGTGCCAGCACCCAGGGGGGGGAGCTGTTTTTT,CASTQGGELFF
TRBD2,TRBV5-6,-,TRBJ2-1,TGTGCCAGCAGCTTGGCGGGACTAGCGGGGTACAATGAGCAGTTCTTC,CASSLAGLAGYNEQFF
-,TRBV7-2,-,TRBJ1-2,TGTGCCAGCAGCACCCGACAGGAACCTTATGGCTACACCTTC,CASSTRQEPYGYTF
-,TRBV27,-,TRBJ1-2,TGTGCCAGCAGCCTCGGACAGAATTATGGCTACACCTTC,CASSLGQNYGYTF
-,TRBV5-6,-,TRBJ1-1,TGTGCCAGCAGCTCGTCAGGGGCAGACCTGAACACTGAAGCTTTCTTT,CASSSSGADLNTEAFF
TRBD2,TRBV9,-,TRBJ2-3,TGTGCCAGCAGCACCAGCGGGAGCCCCACAGATACGCAGTATTTT,CASSTSGSPTDTQYF
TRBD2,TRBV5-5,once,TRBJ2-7,TGTGCCAGCAGCTTGGGGACTAGCGGTACCTACGAGCAGTACTTC,CASSLGTSGTYEQYF
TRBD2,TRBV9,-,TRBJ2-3,TGTGCCAGCAGCGTAGGGGCACTAGCGGGGCGGACAGATACGCAGTATTTT,CASSVGALAGRTDTQYF
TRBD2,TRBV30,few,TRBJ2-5,TGTGCCTGGAGTGTAGGGGCTAGCGGGAGTAAGGGAGAGACCCAGTACTTC,CAWSVGASGSKGETQYF
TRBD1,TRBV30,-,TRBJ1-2,TGTGCCTGGAGAACAGGACAGGGCAATGGCTACACCTTC,CAWRTGQGNGYTF
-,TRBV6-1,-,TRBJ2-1,TGTGCCAGCAAGGAGGGAAACGGCAATGAGCAGTTCTTC,CASKEGNGNEQFF